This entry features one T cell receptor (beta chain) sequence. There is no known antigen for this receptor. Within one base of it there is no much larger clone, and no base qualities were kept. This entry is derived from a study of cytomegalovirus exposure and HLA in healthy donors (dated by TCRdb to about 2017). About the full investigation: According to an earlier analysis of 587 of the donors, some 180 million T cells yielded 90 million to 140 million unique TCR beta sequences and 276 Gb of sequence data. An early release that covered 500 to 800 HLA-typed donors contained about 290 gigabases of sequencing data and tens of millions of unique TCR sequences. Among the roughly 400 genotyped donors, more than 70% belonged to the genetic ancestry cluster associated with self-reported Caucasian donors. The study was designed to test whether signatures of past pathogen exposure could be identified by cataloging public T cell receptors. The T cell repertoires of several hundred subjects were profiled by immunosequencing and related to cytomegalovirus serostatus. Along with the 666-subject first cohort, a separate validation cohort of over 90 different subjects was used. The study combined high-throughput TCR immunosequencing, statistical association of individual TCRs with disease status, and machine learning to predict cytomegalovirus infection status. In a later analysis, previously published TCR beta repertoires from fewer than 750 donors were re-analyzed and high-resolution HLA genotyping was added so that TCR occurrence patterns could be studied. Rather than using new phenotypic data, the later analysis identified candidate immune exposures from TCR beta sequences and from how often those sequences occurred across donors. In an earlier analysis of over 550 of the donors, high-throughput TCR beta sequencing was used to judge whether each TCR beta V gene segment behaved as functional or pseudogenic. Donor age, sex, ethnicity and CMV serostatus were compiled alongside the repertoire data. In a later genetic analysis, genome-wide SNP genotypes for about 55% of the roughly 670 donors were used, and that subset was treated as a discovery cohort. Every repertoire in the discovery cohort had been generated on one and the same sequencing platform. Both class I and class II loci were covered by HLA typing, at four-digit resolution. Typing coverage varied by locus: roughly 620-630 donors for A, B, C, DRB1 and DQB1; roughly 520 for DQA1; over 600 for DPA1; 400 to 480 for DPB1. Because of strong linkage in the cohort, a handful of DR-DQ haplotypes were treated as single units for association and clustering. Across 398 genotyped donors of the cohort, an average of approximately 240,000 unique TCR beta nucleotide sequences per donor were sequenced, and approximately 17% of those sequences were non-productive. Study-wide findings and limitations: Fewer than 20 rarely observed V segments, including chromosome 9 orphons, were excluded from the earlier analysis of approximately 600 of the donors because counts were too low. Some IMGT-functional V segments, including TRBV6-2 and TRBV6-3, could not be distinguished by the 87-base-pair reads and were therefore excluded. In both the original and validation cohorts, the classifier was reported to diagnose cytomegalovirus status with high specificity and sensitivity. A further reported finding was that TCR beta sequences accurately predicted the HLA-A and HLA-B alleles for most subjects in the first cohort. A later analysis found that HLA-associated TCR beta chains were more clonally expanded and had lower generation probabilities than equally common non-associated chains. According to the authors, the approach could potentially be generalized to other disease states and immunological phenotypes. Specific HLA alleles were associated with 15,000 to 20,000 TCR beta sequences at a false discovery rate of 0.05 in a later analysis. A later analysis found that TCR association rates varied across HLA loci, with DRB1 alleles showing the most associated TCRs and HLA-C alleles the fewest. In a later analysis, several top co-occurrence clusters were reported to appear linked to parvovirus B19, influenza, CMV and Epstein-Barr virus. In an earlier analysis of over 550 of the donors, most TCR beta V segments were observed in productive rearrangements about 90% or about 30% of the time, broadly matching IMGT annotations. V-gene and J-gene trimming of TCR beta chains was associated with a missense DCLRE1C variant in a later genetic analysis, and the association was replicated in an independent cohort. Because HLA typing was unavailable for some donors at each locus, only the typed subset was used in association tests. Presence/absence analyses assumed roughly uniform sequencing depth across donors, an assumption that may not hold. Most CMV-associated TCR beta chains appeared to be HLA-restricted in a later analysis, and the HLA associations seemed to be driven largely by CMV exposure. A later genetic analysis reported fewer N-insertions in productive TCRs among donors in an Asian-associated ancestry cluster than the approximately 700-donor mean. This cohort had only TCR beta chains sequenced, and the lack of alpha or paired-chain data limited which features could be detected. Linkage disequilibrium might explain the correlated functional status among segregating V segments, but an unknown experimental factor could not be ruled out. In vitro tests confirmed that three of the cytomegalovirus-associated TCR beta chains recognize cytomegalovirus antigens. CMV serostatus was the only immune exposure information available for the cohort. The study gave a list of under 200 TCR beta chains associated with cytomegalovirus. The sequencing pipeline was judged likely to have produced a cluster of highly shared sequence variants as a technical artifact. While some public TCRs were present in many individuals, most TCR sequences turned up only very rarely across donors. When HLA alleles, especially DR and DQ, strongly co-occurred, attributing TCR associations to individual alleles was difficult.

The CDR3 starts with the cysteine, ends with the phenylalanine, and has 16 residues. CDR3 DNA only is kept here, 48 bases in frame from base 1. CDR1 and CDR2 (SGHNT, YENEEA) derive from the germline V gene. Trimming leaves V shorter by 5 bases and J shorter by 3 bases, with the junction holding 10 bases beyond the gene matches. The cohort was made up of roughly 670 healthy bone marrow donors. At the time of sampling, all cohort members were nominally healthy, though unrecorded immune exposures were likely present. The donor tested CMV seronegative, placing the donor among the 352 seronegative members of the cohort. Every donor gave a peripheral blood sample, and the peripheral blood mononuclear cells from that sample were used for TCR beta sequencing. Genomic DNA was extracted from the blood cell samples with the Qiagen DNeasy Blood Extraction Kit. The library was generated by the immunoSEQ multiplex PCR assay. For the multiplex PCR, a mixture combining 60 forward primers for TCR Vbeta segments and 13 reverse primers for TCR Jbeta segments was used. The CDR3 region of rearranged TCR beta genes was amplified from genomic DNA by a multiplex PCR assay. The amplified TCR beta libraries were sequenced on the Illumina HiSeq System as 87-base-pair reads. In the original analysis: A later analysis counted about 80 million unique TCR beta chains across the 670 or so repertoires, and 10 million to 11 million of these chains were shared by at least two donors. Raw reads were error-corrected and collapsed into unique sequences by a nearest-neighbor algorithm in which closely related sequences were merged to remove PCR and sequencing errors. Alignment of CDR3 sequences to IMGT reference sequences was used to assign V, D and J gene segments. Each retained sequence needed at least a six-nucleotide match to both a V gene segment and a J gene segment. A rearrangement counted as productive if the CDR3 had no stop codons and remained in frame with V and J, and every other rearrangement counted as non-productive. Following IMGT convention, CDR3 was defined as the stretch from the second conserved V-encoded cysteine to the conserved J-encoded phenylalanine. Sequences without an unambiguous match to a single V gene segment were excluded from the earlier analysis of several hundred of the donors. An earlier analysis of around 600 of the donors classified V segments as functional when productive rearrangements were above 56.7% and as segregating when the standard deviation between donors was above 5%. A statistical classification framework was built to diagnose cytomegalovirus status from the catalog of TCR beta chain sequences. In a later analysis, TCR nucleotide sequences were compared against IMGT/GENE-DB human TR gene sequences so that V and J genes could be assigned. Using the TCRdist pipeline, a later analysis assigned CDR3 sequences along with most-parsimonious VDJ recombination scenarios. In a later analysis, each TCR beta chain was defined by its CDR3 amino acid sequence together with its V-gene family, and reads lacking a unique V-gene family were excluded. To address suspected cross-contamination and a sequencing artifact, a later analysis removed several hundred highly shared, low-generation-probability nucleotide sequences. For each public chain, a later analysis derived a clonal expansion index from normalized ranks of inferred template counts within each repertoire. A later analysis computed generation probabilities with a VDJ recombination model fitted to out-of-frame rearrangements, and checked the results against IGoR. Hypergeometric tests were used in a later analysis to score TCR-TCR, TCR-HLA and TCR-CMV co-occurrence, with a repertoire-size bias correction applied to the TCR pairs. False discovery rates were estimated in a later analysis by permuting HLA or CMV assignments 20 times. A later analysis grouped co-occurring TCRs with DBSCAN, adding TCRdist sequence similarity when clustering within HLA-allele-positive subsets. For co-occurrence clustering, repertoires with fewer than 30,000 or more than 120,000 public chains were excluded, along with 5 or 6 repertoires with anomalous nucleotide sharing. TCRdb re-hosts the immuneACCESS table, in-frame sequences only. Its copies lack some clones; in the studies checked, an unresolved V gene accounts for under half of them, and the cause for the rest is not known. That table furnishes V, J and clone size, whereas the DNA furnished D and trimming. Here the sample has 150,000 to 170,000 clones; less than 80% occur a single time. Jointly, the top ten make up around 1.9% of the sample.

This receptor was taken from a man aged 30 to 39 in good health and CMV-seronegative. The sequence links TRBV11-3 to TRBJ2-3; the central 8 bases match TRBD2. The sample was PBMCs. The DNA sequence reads TGTGCCAGCAGCCCTGGAGTAGCGGGGAGAACAGATACGCAGTATTTT. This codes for CASSPGVAGRTDTQYF. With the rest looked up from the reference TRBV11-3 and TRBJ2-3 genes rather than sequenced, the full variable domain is EAGVVQSPRYKIIEKKQPVAFWCNPISGHNTLYWYLQNLGQGPELLIRYENEEAVDDSQLPKDRFSAERLKGVDSTLKIQPAELGDSAVYLCASSPGVAGRTDTQYFGPGTRLTVL.